This T cell receptor beta chain stems from a study of response to subunit inactivated influenza vaccine. This CDR3 is 15 amino acids long. Trimming stripped 4 bases from V and 7 bases from J, with 17 bases between. The germline gives CDR1 DFQATT, CDR2 SNEGSKA (reference sequence). TCRdb re-derived calls from the RT-PCR reads in MiXCR, one entry per CDR3 protein. The table lists 540,000 or so distinct CDR3 sequences, approximately 13% of them singletons. About this clonotype itself: Its cognate antigen is unknown.

Whole-study results and caveats: The authors put forward the suggestion that each seasonal influenza vaccination may bring in only a limited number of new T cells.

V is TRBV20-1 and J is TRBJ1-6; weak D call: TRBD1 (5 bases). This TCR was recovered from a man in his forties or fifties who received an inactivated influenza vaccine. The sequenced sample was PBMCs from blood, obtained roughly 46 days after vaccination. The CDR3 sequence is CSATPTSGVNSPLHF. CDR3 bases: TGCAGTGCTACGCCTACATCGGGGGTAAATTCACCCCTCCACTTT.